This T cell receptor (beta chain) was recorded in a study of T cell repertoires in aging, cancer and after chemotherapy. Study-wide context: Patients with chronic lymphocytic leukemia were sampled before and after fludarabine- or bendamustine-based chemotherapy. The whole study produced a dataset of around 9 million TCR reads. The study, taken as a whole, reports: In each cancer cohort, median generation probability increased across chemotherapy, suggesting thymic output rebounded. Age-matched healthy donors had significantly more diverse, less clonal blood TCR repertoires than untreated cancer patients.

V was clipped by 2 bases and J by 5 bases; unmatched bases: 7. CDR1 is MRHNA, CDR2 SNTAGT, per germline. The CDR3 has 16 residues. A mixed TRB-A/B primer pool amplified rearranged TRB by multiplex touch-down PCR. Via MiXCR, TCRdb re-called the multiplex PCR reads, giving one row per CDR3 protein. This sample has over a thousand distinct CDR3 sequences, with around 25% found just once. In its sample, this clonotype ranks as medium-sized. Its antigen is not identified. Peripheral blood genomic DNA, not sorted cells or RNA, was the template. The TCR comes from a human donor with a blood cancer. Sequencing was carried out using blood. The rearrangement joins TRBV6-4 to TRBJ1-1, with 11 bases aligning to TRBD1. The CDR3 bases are TGTGCCAGCAGTGACCGCGGGGGACAGGGGGGGACTGAAGCTTTCTTT. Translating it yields CASSDRGGQGGTEAFF.